The 15 T cell receptor beta chains reported below all come from one sample, sequenced in a study of shared clonotypes between healthy human individuals. Repertoires were generated with immunoSEQ multiplex PCR, while TCRdb's copy carries only in-frame clones and drops some. The table includes almost 700,000 clones, roughly nine tenths detected once. Positively selected for CCR7, the CD45RO-negative cells used as naive CD8 cells excluded terminally differentiated effector memory CD45RA+ cells. The source material was naive CD8+ T cells sorted from blood. These receptors all come from a man aged 25 to 40 in good health.

The chain is built from TRBV7-9 and TRBJ2-7, with D perhaps matching TRBD1 (6 bases). Trimming removed 5 bases from V and 6 bases from J, with 11 bases in between. In germline, CDR1 is SEHNR, CDR2 FQNEAQ (reference sequence). This CDR3 has 12 amino acids. CDR3 region: CASSQGFSEQYF. Written as DNA, the CDR3 is TGTGCCAGCAGCCAGGGGTTTTCCGAGCAGTACTTC. Supplemented by reference TRBV7-9 and TRBJ2-7, the full variable domain reads DTGVSQNPRHKITKRGQNVTFRCDPISEHNRLYWYRQTLGQGPEFLTYFQNEAQLEKSRLLSDRFSAERPKGSFSTLEIQRTEQGDSAMYLCASSQGFSEQYFGPGTRLTVT.

The table lists this clone with a count of one. Other DNA sequences of this sample code for an identical CDR3. This chain joins TRBV6-5 and TRBJ1-1; D ambiguous. This CDR3 has 13 residues. V lost 6 bases and J 1 base, leaving 9 bases between the germline ends. Germline CDR1 and CDR2: MNHEY and SVGAGI. In DNA, the CDR3 is TGTGCCAGCAGCCCAGGCCCGAACACTGAAGCTTTCTTT. It is translated as CASSPGPNTEAFF.

The gene calls are TRBV28 and TRBJ2-1, with D perhaps matching TRBD1 (6 bases). The CDR3 length is 17 residues. The V and J ends lost 5 bases and 0 bases respectively, with 17 bases between them. Germline assignment: CDR1 MDHEN and CDR2 SYDVKM. Here the CDR3 DNA reads TGTGCCAGCAGTACCGACCTGGGACAAAGCTCCTACAATGAGCAGTTCTTC. Translation gives CASSTDLGQSSYNEQFF.

The chain combines TRBV2 with TRBJ2-7; D gene ambiguous. CDR1 and CDR2 (germline): SNHLY, FYNNEI. The V gene lost 2 bases and the J gene lost 0 bases, with 11 bases spanning the gap. The CDR3 runs to 15 residues. The CDR3 nucleotides read TGTGCCAGCAGTGAAAGCAATCCAGGCTCCTACGAGCAGTACTTC. Translating gives CASSESNPGSYEQYF.

The chain uses TRBV7-3 and TRBJ2-3, with TRBD2 identical over 7 bases. This CDR3 region has 17 residues. V lost 0 bases to trimming and J lost 0 bases; unmatched junction nucleotides: 6. Per germline, CDR1 SGHTA and CDR2 FQGTGA. The CDR3 sequence is CASSLTVAGASTDTQYF. CDR3 nucleotide sequence: TGTGCCAGCAGCTTAACGGTGGCGGGAGCGAGCACAGATACGCAGTATTTT.

This clone was recorded only once. Other DNA sequences from this sample encode an identical CDR3 as well. J is TRBJ2-7 and V is TRBV11-2; D is possibly TRBD1 (6 bases). Germline V gives CDR1 SGHAT, CDR2 FQNNGV. There are 14 residues in the CDR3. V was cut by 1 base and J by 3 bases, with 10 bases left in between. CDR3 sequence: CASSLAGTSYEQYF. In nucleotides, the CDR3 is TGTGCCAGCAGCTTAGCCGGGACAAGCTACGAGCAGTACTTC. Full variable domain (missing parts from reference TRBV11-2 and TRBJ2-7): EAGVAQSPRYKIIEKRQSVAFWCNPISGHATLYWYQQILGQGPKLLIQFQNNGVVDDSQLPKDRFSAERLKGVDSTLKIQPAKLEDSAVYLCASSLAGTSYEQYFGPGTRLTVT.

The chain is built from TRBV5-6 and TRBJ2-7; tentative D call: TRBD1 (6 bases). V lost 7 bases and J 4 bases, leaving 24 bases between the germline ends. This CDR3 region has 16 residues. Germline CDR1 is SGHDT and CDR2 is YYEEEE. CDR3 DNA sequence: TGTGCCAGCCAGGGGTGGGACCTCCGAGCCAAGTACGAGCAGTACTTC. Its translation is CASQGWDLRAKYEQYF.

The V call is TRBV6-6, the J call TRBJ1-1; D call uncertain. CDR3 length equals 14 residues. V was trimmed by 4 bases and J by 6 bases, leaving 15 bases between them. Germline V lookup: CDR1 MNHNY, CDR2 SVGAGI (reference sequence). This CDR3 is CASSSRASFPEAFF. In DNA form, the CDR3 reads TGTGCCAGCAGTTCTAGGGCCAGTTTCCCTGAAGCTTTCTTT.

This chain joins TRBV6-5 and TRBJ2-1; TRBD2 agrees at 9 bases. The CDR3 has 15 residues. The V gene end was trimmed by 2 bases and the J gene end by 6 bases; junction bases not matched to a gene: 5. Germline V gene sequence: CDR1 MNHEY, CDR2 SVGAGI. Written as DNA, the CDR3 is TGTGCCAGCAGTTACGCGACTAGCGGTGCCAATGAGCAGTTCTTC. Its translation is CASSYATSGANEQFF.

The V call is TRBV7-9, the J call TRBJ2-7; perhaps TRBD2 as D (6 bases). Trimming stripped 8 bases from V and 2 bases from J, with 13 bases between. Germline CDR1 is SEHNR and CDR2 is FQNEAQ (reference sequence). The CDR3 is 13 residues long. CDR3 protein: CASRGTDPYEQYF. The CDR3 DNA is TGTGCCAGCCGTGGGACTGATCCCTACGAGCAGTACTTC.

This chain links TRBV30 with TRBJ1-1; D unclear. CDR1 and CDR2 from the germline V gene are GTSNPN and SVGIG (reference sequence). V was shortened by 4 bases and J by 2 bases, with 8 bases between the two germline ends. The CDR3 extends over 12 amino acids. In DNA, the CDR3 is TGTGCCTGGAAGGAGATCAACACTGAAGCTTTCTTT. Protein sequence: CAWKEINTEAFF. Full variable domain (remainder filled in from reference TRBV30 and TRBJ1-1): SQTIHQWPATLVQPVGSPLSLECTVEGTSNPNLYWYRQAAGRGLQLLFYSVGIGQISSEVPQNLSASRPQDRQFILSSKKLLLSDSGFYLCAWKEINTEAFFGQGTRLTVV.

This clone appeared once. V is TRBV2 and J is TRBJ2-3, with 11 bases matching TRBD2. Trimming at V came to 4 bases and at J to 0 bases, leaving 9 bases not matched to a gene. Per the germline V gene, CDR1 is SNHLY and CDR2 is FYNNEI. This CDR3 spans 18 amino acids. DNA for the CDR3: TGTGCCAGCAGTGGTGAGGCTAGCGGGGGGACTAGCACAGATACGCAGTATTTT. As protein: CASSGEASGGTSTDTQYF. Combining the CDR3 with reference TRBV2 and TRBJ2-3 gives the whole variable domain EPEVTQTPSHQVTQMGQEVILRCVPISNHLYFYWYRQILGQKVEFLVSFYNNEISEKSEIFDDQFSVERPDGSNFTLKIRSTKLEDSAMYFCASSGEASGGTSTDTQYFGPGTRLTVL.

The chain is built from TRBV7-2 and TRBJ2-2; D gene uncertain. The germline V gene has CDR1 SGHTA and CDR2 FQGNSA. Trimming cost V 4 bases and J 6 bases, with 6 bases left between them. The CDR3 is made up of 12 amino acids. CDR3 coding DNA: TGTGCCAGCAGCTGGACCGCCGGGGAGCTGTTTTTT. Translation gives CASSWTAGELFF.

V usage is TRBV27 and J usage is TRBJ2-1; D perhaps matches TRBD2 (6 bases). Germline CDR1 MNHEY, CDR2 SMNVEV (reference sequence). Trimming stripped 7 bases from V and 6 bases from J, with 16 bases between. The CDR3 totals 14 residues. The chain's CDR3 is CASTKPGRGNEQFF. The CDR3 nucleotides read TGTGCCAGCACTAAGCCTGGGCGGGGCAATGAGCAGTTCTTC.

As for this clone: A read error may produce the germline difference seen at one junction end. The same CDR3 can be traced to other DNA sequences in this sample. The rearrangement uses TRBV5-4 and TRBJ1-1, with 7 bases that match TRBD1. Germline-derived CDR1 and CDR2 are SGHNT and YYREEE (reference sequence). The CDR3 covers 14 residues. This CDR3 reads CASSFRDSNTEAFF. CDR3 DNA: TGTGCCAGTAGCTTCCGGGACAGTAACACTGAAGCTTTCTTT.